The clone carrying this TCR beta chain was observed many times. The sample comes from a study of spatial heterogeneity in lung cancer. Turning to the study itself: More beta-chain than alpha-chain sequences were consistently detected. The average appearance count of each unique TCR and UMI combination in raw reads was more than nine.

On each TCR cDNA molecule, a unique molecular identifier was present. MiXCR, applied by TCRdb to the 5' RACE reads, yields one record per CDR3 protein. The data contain tens of thousands of distinct CDR3 sequences, about 12% of them seen just once; the ten biggest clones take up about two fifths. Time point indicated: sample taken at primary tumor resection. Extraction of whole RNA from tumor, nontumor lung or frozen PBMC preceded unsorted sequencing. V was pared by 1 base and J by 5 bases, with 12 bases between. Germline CDR1 and CDR2: SGHTA and FQGNSA. This CDR3 has 16 residues. The clonotype originates from a male donor with early-stage non-small cell lung cancer. This specimen was PBMCs, taken at surgery. V gene TRBV7-2 combines with J gene TRBJ1-6; the D gene is possibly TRBD1 (6 bases). CDR3 in DNA: TGTGCCAGCAGCTTAGTTTCCGGGACAAATAATTCACCCCTCCACTTT. This codes for CASSLVSGTNNSPLHF.